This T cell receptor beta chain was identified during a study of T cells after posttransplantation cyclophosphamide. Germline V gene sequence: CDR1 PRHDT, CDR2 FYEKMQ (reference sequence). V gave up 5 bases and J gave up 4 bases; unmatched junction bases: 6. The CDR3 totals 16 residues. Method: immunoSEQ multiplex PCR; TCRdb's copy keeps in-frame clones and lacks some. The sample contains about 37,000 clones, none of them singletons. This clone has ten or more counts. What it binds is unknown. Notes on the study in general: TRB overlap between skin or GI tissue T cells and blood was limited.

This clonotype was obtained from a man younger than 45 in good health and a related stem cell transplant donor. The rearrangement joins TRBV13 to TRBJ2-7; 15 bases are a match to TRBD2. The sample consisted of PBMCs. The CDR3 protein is CASSPLGTSGGYEQYF. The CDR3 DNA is TGTGCCAGCAGCCCCCTAGGGACTAGCGGGGGGTACGAGCAGTACTTC.